Listed here are 10 T cell receptor beta chains from one sample, sequenced in a study of T cells in Graves' hyperthyroidism and ophthalmopathy. The TCR beta CDR3 regions underwent amplification using RNA transcripts as the source. RT-PCR in the first round (using the HTBI primer set) targeted the TCR CDR3. TCRdb itself ran the multiplex PCR reads through MiXCR, one entry per CDR3 protein. This sample has about 530,000 distinct CDR3 sequences, with approximately 17% found just once. The sample consisted of blood. The receptors were sampled from a woman under 30 with Graves' ophthalmopathy.

On this clonotype: The junction does not match germline at one end; this may be a read error. This rearrangement joins TRBV7-9 to TRBJ2-7; no clear D. The germline CDR1 and CDR2 sequences are SEHNR and FQNEAQ (reference sequence). This CDR3 has 14 amino acids. CDR3 region: CASSQVRQNYEQYF. DNA for the CDR3: TGCGCCAGCAGCCAAGTTCGCCAAAACTACGAGCAGTACTTC.

This rearrangement joins TRBV2 to TRBJ1-2, with D perhaps TRBD1 (6 bases). The germline V gene encodes CDR1 SNHLY and CDR2 FYNNEI. V was trimmed by 2 bases and J by 8 bases, leaving 12 bases between them. The CDR3 totals 13 residues. The CDR3 loop is CASSERTVWGYTF. Here the CDR3 DNA reads TGTGCCAGCAGTGAAAGGACAGTGTGGGGCTACACCTTC.

The genes are TRBV27 and TRBJ1-4, with unresolved D. Germline CDR1 MNHEY, CDR2 SMNVEV (reference sequence). The CDR3 contains 14 residues. V lost 2 bases and J 4 bases, leaving 8 bases between the germline ends. CDR3 loop: CASSLLGNNEKLFF. CDR3 nucleotide sequence: TGTGCCAGCAGTTTACTTGGGAATAATGAAAAACTGTTTTTT.

This clonotype came up many times. The chain is built from TRBV5-1 and TRBJ2-7, with D maybe TRBD1 (5 bases). The CDR3 contains 16 residues. Germline V gives CDR1 SGHRS, CDR2 YFSETQ. V was shortened by 0 bases and J by 5 bases, with 18 bases between the two germline ends. The CDR3 is CASSLAGRVIGDEQYF. In DNA form, the CDR3 reads TGCGCCAGCAGCTTGGCCGGAAGAGTGATAGGGGACGAGCAGTACTTC.

V is TRBV29-1 and J is TRBJ1-2; D may be TRBD1 (5 bases). CDR3 length: 13 amino acids. V shed 6 bases and J shed 3 bases, with 14 bases lying between them. Germline CDR1 reads SQVTM; CDR2 reads ANQGSEA. The CDR3 loop is CSVGPGTHYGYTF. CDR3 nucleotide sequence: TGCAGCGTGGGCCCAGGGACCCACTATGGCTACACCTTC.

This clonotype was counted only a few times. V gene TRBV6-2 or TRBV6-3 combines with J gene TRBJ1-1; D is perhaps TRBD1 (6 bases). The CDR3 covers 14 residues. Looked up from germline, CDR1 is MNHEY and CDR2 is SVGEGT. V lost 6 bases and J 0 bases, leaving 11 bases between the germline ends. The CDR3 here is CASRPTGLNTEAFF. The CDR3 nucleotides read TGTGCCAGCAGGCCTACAGGGTTGAACACTGAAGCTTTCTTT.

To note about this clonotype: A read error may produce the germline difference seen at one junction end. This chain uses TRBV2 with TRBJ1-4, with D unclear. The length of the CDR3 is 13 residues. Germline CDR1 reads SNHLY; CDR2 reads FYNNEI. The CDR3 is CACQFATNEKLLF. The CDR3 DNA sequence: TGTGCCTGTCAATTTGCAACTAATGAAAAACTGTTATTT. Using reference TRBV2 and TRBJ1-4 for the parts outside the CDR3, the full variable domain is EPEVTQTPSHQVTQMGQEVILRCVPISNHLYFYWYRQILGQKVEFLVSFYNNEISEKSEIFDDQFSVERPDGSNFTLKIRSTKLEDSAMYFCACQFATNEKLLFGSGTQLSVL.

The table lists this clonotype with many counts. This chain links TRBV20-1 with TRBJ2-7, with D possibly TRBD2 on 7 matching bases. The CDR3 consists of 13 residues. CDR1 is DFQATT and CDR2 is SNEGSKA in the germline V gene (reference sequence). V dropped 5 bases and J dropped 2 bases, with 13 bases sitting between them. The CDR3 sequence: CSAGGRGPYEQYF. In DNA, the CDR3 is TGCAGTGCTGGCGGGCGGGGGCCCTACGAGCAGTACTTC.

There are many counts of this clonotype. This chain uses TRBV13 with TRBJ1-1; a weak D match, TRBD1 (5 bases). This CDR3 spans 14 amino acids. V was shortened by 3 bases and J by 5 bases, with 13 bases between the two germline ends. Germline CDR1 and CDR2: PRHDT and FYEKMQ (reference sequence). This CDR3 is CASSFEGRETEAFF. In nucleotides, the CDR3 is TGTGCCAGCAGCTTCGAGGGCAGGGAGACTGAAGCTTTCTTT.

The gene calls are TRBV6-2 or TRBV6-3 and TRBJ2-1; 16 nucleotides line up with TRBD2. V was clipped by 9 bases and J by 0 bases; unmatched bases: 2. CDR3 size: 16 residues. The germline CDR1 and CDR2 sequences are MNHEY and SVGEGT. CDR3 DNA: TGTGCCAGTGGGACTAGCGGGGGGGCCTCCTACAATGAGCAGTTCTTC. Residues: CASGTSGGASYNEQFF.